Listed here are 29 T cell receptor beta chains from one sample, sequenced in a study of T cell changes during pregnancy in multiple sclerosis. Profiled with immunoSEQ multiplex PCR; TCRdb holds only in-frame clones, not every one. The sample includes about 73,000 clones, approximately 92% of them seen just once. The sequenced sample was peripheral blood, obtained in the third trimester of pregnancy. The source is a female donor in good health, enrolled as a control in a pregnancy study.

The CDR3 region has the DNA TGTGCCAGCAGCTTAGAGTTATCCAGGGGAGCCAAAAACATTCAGTACTTC. Amino acids: CASSLELSRGAKNIQYF. The genes are TRBV11-2 and TRBJ2-4; possibly TRBD1 for D (6 bases). V was cut by 0 bases and J by 0 bases, with 12 bases left in between. The CDR3 totals 17 residues. Germline values: CDR1 SGHAT, CDR2 FQNNGV. The complete variable domain, with remaining parts taken from reference TRBV11-2 and TRBJ2-4, reads EAGVAQSPRYKIIEKRQSVAFWCNPISGHATLYWYQQILGQGPKLLIQFQNNGVVDDSQLPKDRFSAERLKGVDSTLKIQPAKLEDSAVYLCASSLELSRGAKNIQYFGAGTRLSVL.

The chain joins TRBV27 to TRBJ1-6; TRBD1 matches at 9 bases. In germline, CDR1 is MNHEY, CDR2 SMNVEV (reference sequence). The CDR3 covers 15 residues. The ends lost 7 bases at V and 7 bases at J; junction bases unmatched: 8. The CDR3 here is CASTWGDRANSPLHF. DNA for the CDR3: TGTGCCAGCACATGGGGGGACAGGGCGAATTCACCCCTCCACTTT.

V and J are TRBV19 and TRBJ2-7, with D possibly being TRBD1 (6 bases). CDR1 is LNHDA and CDR2 is SQIVND in the germline V gene (reference sequence). The CDR3 has 12 residues. V gave up 6 bases and J gave up 5 bases, with 11 bases separating them. The CDR3, as DNA: TGTGCCAGTAGGAACAGGGTCGACGAGCAGTACTTC. Translation: CASRNRVDEQYF.

The rearrangement uses TRBV7-2 and TRBJ2-7; a weak D match, TRBD2 (5 bases). The CDR3 runs 14 residues. Trimming shortened V by 1 base and J by 4 bases, and 11 bases separated the two germline ends. Germline V gene lookup returns CDR1 SGHTA and CDR2 FQGNSA. CDR3 amino acids: CASSLGARVYEQYF. CDR3 sequence (DNA): TGTGCCAGCAGCTTAGGGGCGCGGGTTTACGAGCAGTACTTC. Based on the CDR3 plus reference TRBV7-2 and TRBJ2-7, the full variable domain is GAGVSQSPSNKVTEKGKDVELRCDPISGHTALYWYRQSLGQGLEFLIYFQGNSAPDKSGLPSDRFSAERTGGSVSTLTIQRTQQEDSAVYLCASSLGARVYEQYFGPGTRLTVT.

The chain carries TRBV7-9 and TRBJ2-2; 14 bases line up with TRBD2. Germline V gene data show CDR1 as SEHNR and CDR2 as FQNEAQ (reference sequence). This CDR3 region has 19 residues. Trimming took 3 bases from V and 5 from J; bases not matched to a gene: 11. CDR3 region: CASSFPSRLAGGDTGELFF. Written as DNA, the CDR3 is TGTGCCAGCAGCTTCCCCTCCAGACTAGCGGGAGGGGATACCGGGGAGCTGTTTTTT.

The table lists this clone with a few counts. The rearrangement uses TRBV5-6 and TRBJ1-6; D unresolved. The germline gives CDR1 SGHDT, CDR2 YYEEEE. V lost 5 bases, J lost 9 bases, and 9 bases lay in between. This CDR3 comprises 12 residues. In DNA form, the CDR3 reads TGTGCCAGCAGTTCGTTATTTTCACCCCTCCACTTT. The encoded protein is CASSSLFSPLHF.

The rearrangement uses TRBV27 and TRBJ2-3; D possibly corresponds to TRBD1 (6 bases). The CDR3 runs 12 residues. V lost 7 bases and J lost 3, with 8 bases in between. CDR1 MNHEY and CDR2 SMNVEV come from the germline V gene (reference sequence). The CDR3 loop reads CASTGATDTQYF. The CDR3 nucleotides read TGTGCCAGCACAGGGGCGACAGATACGCAGTATTTT.

The chain couples TRBV4-2 to TRBJ1-6; weak D call: TRBD1 (5 bases). The V gene lost 0 bases and the J gene lost 7 bases, with 10 bases spanning the gap. CDR1 and CDR2 from the germline V gene are LGHNA and YNFKEQ. The CDR3 length is 15 residues. The CDR3 reads CASSQERGGNSPLHF. For the CDR3, the DNA is TGTGCCAGCAGCCAAGAAAGGGGTGGGAATTCACCCCTCCACTTT.

V is TRBV6-4 and J is TRBJ2-7, with TRBD1 as a possible D gene (6 bases). The CDR3 runs to 12 residues. Germline CDR1 MRHNA, CDR2 SNTAGT. Trimming removed 2 bases from V and 7 bases from J, with 9 bases in between. This chain's CDR3 is CASSDKGEEQYF. CDR3 coding DNA: TGTGCCAGCAGTGACAAGGGGGAAGAGCAGTACTTC.

The chain carries TRBV25-1 and TRBJ1-1, with TRBD1 matching 9 bases. The V and J ends lost 4 bases and 4 bases, in that order; junction bases with no gene match: 4. Germline V CDR1 and CDR2: MGHDK, SYGVNS. The CDR3 is 14 residues long. DNA of the CDR3: TGTGCCAGCAGTGGGAGGACAGGGGCCACTGAAGCTTTCTTT. Translated, it gives CASSGRTGATEAFF.

The chain uses TRBV29-1 and TRBJ2-4; D gene ambiguous. CDR3 length: 16 residues. The germline V gene encodes CDR1 SQVTM and CDR2 ANQGSEA. V lost 3 bases, J lost 3 bases, and 18 bases lay in between. DNA for the CDR3: TGCAGCGTTGAGGGTGGGCAGTGGATGGGCAAAAACATTCAGTACTTC. This codes for CSVEGGQWMGKNIQYF.

The rearrangement joins TRBV19 to TRBJ2-1; TRBD1 might be the D (6 bases). The CDR3 totals 13 residues. CDR1 is LNHDA and CDR2 is SQIVND in the germline V gene (reference sequence). The V end was cut by 7 bases, the J end by 5 bases, with 12 bases between. The CDR3 spells CASTSGQNNEQFF. The CDR3 DNA sequence: TGTGCCAGTACCTCCGGACAGAACAATGAGCAGTTCTTC.

The V and J genes are TRBV6-6 and TRBJ1-2, with a possible D match to TRBD1 (6 bases). Germline values: CDR1 MNHNY, CDR2 SVGAGI (reference sequence). This CDR3 is built from 14 residues. Trimming took 6 bases from V and 2 from J, leaving 13 bases between them. The CDR3, as DNA: TGTGCCAGCAGCAGGGGCCACGTAAACTATGGCTACACCTTC. It is translated as CASSRGHVNYGYTF.

J is TRBJ2-3 and V is TRBV15, with 9 nucleotides matching TRBD2. V dropped 3 bases and J dropped 4; count of bases not matched to a gene: 5. Germline CDR1 reads LNHNV; CDR2 reads YYDKDF (reference sequence). The CDR3 extends over 15 amino acids. The CDR3 DNA sequence: TGTGCCACCAGCAGGGGACTAGCCGGAGCAGATACGCAGTATTTT. Its translation is CATSRGLAGADTQYF.

This clone was observed once. V is TRBV5-4 and J is TRBJ1-1; D call uncertain. V lost 0 bases and J lost 2, with 11 bases in between. Per germline, CDR1 SGHNT and CDR2 YYREEE (reference sequence). This CDR3 region has 15 residues. CDR3 loop: CASSLGLEGNTEAFF. The CDR3 bases are TGTGCCAGCAGCTTGGGTTTAGAGGGTAACACTGAAGCTTTCTTT.

Written as DNA, the CDR3 is TGCGCCAGCAGCCCGGGACAGGGAAATGAAAAACTGTTTTTT. This sequence encodes CASSPGQGNEKLFF. The chain has TRBV5-1 and TRBJ1-4; TRBD1 matches 9 bases. The germline gives CDR1 SGHRS, CDR2 YFSETQ. The CDR3 has 14 amino acids. Trimming at V came to 4 bases and at J to 5 bases, leaving 3 bases not matched to a gene.

This clone has a handful of counts. J is TRBJ1-1 and V is TRBV30, with D possibly being TRBD1 (6 bases). The length of the CDR3 is 13 residues. Trimming removed 6 bases from V and 4 bases from J, with 15 bases in between. Germline assignment: CDR1 GTSNPN and CDR2 SVGIG (reference sequence). The CDR3 sequence is CACTKGVATEAFF. DNA for the CDR3: TGTGCCTGCACTAAGGGGGTTGCCACTGAAGCTTTCTTT.

This chain joins TRBV28 and TRBJ2-1; 10 bases are shared with TRBD2. Per germline, CDR1 MDHEN and CDR2 SYDVKM. The ends lost 8 bases at V and 8 bases at J; junction bases unmatched: 9. The CDR3 is made up of 14 amino acids. CDR3 DNA: TGTGCCAGCTCACCGGGACTAGCGCGTTATGAGCAGTTCTTC. Residues: CASSPGLARYEQFF.

The chain joins TRBV19 to TRBJ1-6; D gene ambiguous. Per the germline V gene, CDR1 is LNHDA and CDR2 is SQIVND (reference sequence). The CDR3 sequence is 14 residues long. V gave up 3 bases and J gave up 4 bases, with 7 bases separating them. The CDR3 sequence: CASSIDKYNSPLHF. The CDR3 region has the DNA TGTGCCAGTAGTATCGACAAGTATAATTCACCCCTCCACTTT.

This clone was recorded a few times. The chain is built from TRBV6-1 and TRBJ1-1; D is perhaps TRBD1 (5 bases). This CDR3 comprises 13 residues. Germline-derived CDR1 and CDR2 are MNHNS and SASEGT. V was cut by 11 bases and J by 0 bases, with 13 bases left in between. CDR3 loop: CAGGTDMNTEAFF. CDR3 DNA: TGTGCCGGAGGGACGGATATGAACACTGAAGCTTTCTTT.

The chain is built from TRBV27 and TRBJ1-1, with 7 bases lining up with TRBD1. The CDR3 contains 15 residues. The germline V gene has CDR1 MNHEY and CDR2 SMNVEV (reference sequence). J lost 3 bases, V lost 7 bases, and 11 bases had no gene match. CDR3 DNA sequence: TGTGCCAGCACCTCCATACAGGGGCTCTACACTGAAGCTTTCTTT. Protein: CASTSIQGLYTEAFF.

The chain links TRBV19 to TRBJ1-3; unclear D gene. Germline V lookup: CDR1 LNHDA, CDR2 SQIVND (reference sequence). The CDR3 has 12 residues. The ends were cut back, 6 bases at V and 2 bases at J, with 5 bases in the middle. CDR3 protein: CASSRAGNTIYF. The CDR3 coding sequence is TGTGCCAGTAGCCGGGCTGGAAACACCATATATTTT.

The DNA of the CDR3 is TGTGCCAGAAGCCTCCGGGACAGGGGCCCACCCAGGGCGGATTCACCCCTCCACTTT. It codes for CARSLRDRGPPRADSPLHF. J is TRBJ1-6 and V is TRBV5-3; TRBD1 aligns across 10 bases. Being an ORF, TRBV5-3 has a function that is uncertain. With 4 bases clipped from V and 8 bases from J, the junction kept 18 bases outside the gene matches. The CDR3 is 19 residues long.

The chain employs TRBV15 and TRBJ1-1; 10 positions match TRBD1. This CDR3 has 14 amino acids. J gave up 3 bases and V 3 bases, and 1 base lay outside the gene matches. Germline V CDR1 and CDR2: LNHNV, YYDKDF (reference sequence). The CDR3 loop reads CATSRDRGYTEAFF. The CDR3 region has the DNA TGTGCCACCAGCAGGGACAGGGGGTACACTGAAGCTTTCTTT.

The CDR3 nucleotides are TGTGCCAGCAGTTACGGCTGGGGTCCTCAGGGGGAGACCCAGTACTTC. Protein product: CASSYGWGPQGETQYF. The chain has TRBV6-5 and TRBJ2-5, with D perhaps matching TRBD1 (6 bases). The V gene's germline CDR1 is MNHEY and CDR2 SVGAGI. Trimming removed 2 bases from V and 5 bases from J, with 18 bases in between. This CDR3 has 16 residues.

CDR3 sequence: CASSLVGGSVYEQYF. The CDR3 DNA sequence: TGCGCCAGCAGCTTGGTTGGCGGGAGCGTCTACGAGCAGTACTTC. The V gene is TRBV5-1, the J gene TRBJ2-7; 7 bases are shared with TRBD2. Germline lookup yields CDR1 SGHRS and CDR2 YFSETQ. The junction had 6 bases not matched to a gene; V was cut back by 0 bases and J by 3 bases. The CDR3 sequence is 15 residues long.

The CDR3 is CASSDRAGGPTDTQYF. The CDR3 DNA sequence: TGTGCCAGCAGTGACCGGGCGGGAGGGCCTACAGATACGCAGTATTTT. The chain links TRBV6-4 to TRBJ2-3; 9 bases match TRBD2. The junction had 6 bases not matched to a gene; V was cut back by 2 bases and J by 3 bases. Germline assignment: CDR1 MRHNA and CDR2 SNTAGT. There are 16 residues in the CDR3.

The chain uses TRBV5-4 and TRBJ1-1; 10 nucleotides line up with TRBD1. The junction had 6 bases not matched to a gene; V was cut back by 4 bases and J by 0 bases. The CDR3 has 16 amino acids. The V gene's germline CDR1 is SGHNT and CDR2 YYREEE (reference sequence). The CDR3 DNA reads TGTGCCAGCAGCCCGGGACAGGGGAATATGAACACTGAAGCTTTCTTT. Its protein product is CASSPGQGNMNTEAFF.

This clone appeared once. The V call is TRBV4-3, the J call TRBJ2-5; 12 bases map to TRBD2. There are 17 residues in the CDR3. V lost 1 base and J lost 1; bases outside the gene matches: 4. Germline V gene lookup returns CDR1 LGHNA and CDR2 YSLEER. In nucleotides, the CDR3 is TGCGCCAGCAGCCAAGGGACTAGCGGGACTGGCCAAGAGACCCAGTACTTC. It yields the protein CASSQGTSGTGQETQYF.